The sample holds a few counts of the clone carrying this TCR beta chain. TCRdb passed the 5' RACE reads through MiXCR, listing each CDR3 protein once. The repertoire consists of 300,000 to 350,000 distinct CDR3 sequences, with roughly an eighth occurring once and the leading ten covering about 21%. The V gene lost 7 bases and the J gene lost 3 bases, with 6 bases spanning the gap. In germline, CDR1 is SGHTA, CDR2 FQGTGA. This CDR3 has 12 residues. The data derive from a study of T-cell memory formation after mild COVID-19. The genes are TRBV7-3 and TRBJ2-2; D unresolved. The receptor was isolated from a man aged 18 to 30 who had mild COVID-19 (a few samples of this study predate the infection). Cell type and time point are not known. Sequenced sample: PBMCs or a T cell subset sorted from them (not recorded which). The CDR3 here is CASTDHTGELFF. The CDR3 DNA reads TGTGCCAGCACCGATCACACCGGGGAGCTGTTTTTT.